This T cell receptor (beta chain) was sequenced in a study of cytomegalovirus exposure and HLA in healthy donors. It was with 60 Vbeta and 13 Jbeta primers that the PCR ran. Sequenced by immunoSEQ multiplex PCR; TCRdb stores in-frame clones only, minus some. The repertoire holds 110,000 to 150,000 clones, with approximately 83% as singletons. The CDR3 consists of 18 residues. Trimming cost V 3 bases and J 3 bases; bases outside gene matches: 14. Germline V CDR1 and CDR2: MDHEN, SYDVKM. Material for sequencing was PBMCs. V and J are TRBV28 and TRBJ2-7; TRBD1 aligns across 10 bases. The origin of this receptor is a woman between 35 and 50 years old in good health and CMV-seronegative. CDR3 protein: CASSLWDRGRGAFYEQYF. For the CDR3, the DNA is TGTGCCAGCAGTTTGTGGGACAGGGGCCGCGGAGCCTTCTACGAGCAGTACTTC.